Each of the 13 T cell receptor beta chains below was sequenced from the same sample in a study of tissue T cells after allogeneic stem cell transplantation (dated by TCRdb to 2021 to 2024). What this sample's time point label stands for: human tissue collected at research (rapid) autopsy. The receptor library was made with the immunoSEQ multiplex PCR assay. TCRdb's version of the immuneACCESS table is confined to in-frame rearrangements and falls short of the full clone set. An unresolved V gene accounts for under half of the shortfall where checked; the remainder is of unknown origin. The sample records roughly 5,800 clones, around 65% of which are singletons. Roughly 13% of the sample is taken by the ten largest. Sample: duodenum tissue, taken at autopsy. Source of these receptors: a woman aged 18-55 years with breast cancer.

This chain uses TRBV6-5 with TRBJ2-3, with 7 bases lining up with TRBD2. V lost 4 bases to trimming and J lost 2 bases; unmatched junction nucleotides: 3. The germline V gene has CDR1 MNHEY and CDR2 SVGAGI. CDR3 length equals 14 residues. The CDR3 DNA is TGTGCCAGCAGTTCCCGGGGGGTCACAGATACGCAGTATTTT. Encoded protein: CASSSRGVTDTQYF.

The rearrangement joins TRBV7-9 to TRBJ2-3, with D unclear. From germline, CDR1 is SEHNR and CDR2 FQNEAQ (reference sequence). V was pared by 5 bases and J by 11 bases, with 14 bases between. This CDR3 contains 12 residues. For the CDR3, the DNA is TGTGCCAGCAGCCCGAACCTAGACTTGCAGTATTTT. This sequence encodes CASSPNLDLQYF.

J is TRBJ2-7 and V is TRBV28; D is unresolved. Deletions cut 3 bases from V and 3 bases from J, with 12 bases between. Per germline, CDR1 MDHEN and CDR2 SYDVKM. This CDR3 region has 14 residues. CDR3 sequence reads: CASSLSAAYYEQYF. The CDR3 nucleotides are TGTGCCAGCAGTTTGTCTGCCGCATACTACGAGCAGTACTTC.

The CDR3 is CASSKDRGTGYTF. The CDR3 DNA follows: TGTGCCAGCTCCAAGGACAGGGGTACTGGCTACACCTTC. The chain has TRBV11-2 and TRBJ1-2, with TRBD1 matching over 9 bases. The CDR3 runs 13 residues. The junction had 8 bases not matched to a gene; V was cut back by 8 bases and J by 7 bases. The germline V gene encodes CDR1 SGHAT and CDR2 FQNNGV.

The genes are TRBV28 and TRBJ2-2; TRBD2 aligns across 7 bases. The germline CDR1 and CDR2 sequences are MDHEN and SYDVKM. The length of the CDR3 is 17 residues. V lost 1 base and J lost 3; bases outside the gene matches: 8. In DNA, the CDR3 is TGTGCCAGCAGTTTATTCCTGGCGGGAGTGCACACCGGGGAGCTGTTTTTT. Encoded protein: CASSLFLAGVHTGELFF.

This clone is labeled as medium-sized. The CDR3 loop is CAWTNGGANVLTF. CDR3 DNA: TGTGCCTGGACCAACGGTGGGGCCAACGTCCTGACTTTC. The gene calls are TRBV30 and TRBJ2-6, with D unclear. V was cut by 4 bases and J by 3 bases, with 7 bases left in between. The CDR3 has 13 residues. Germline V CDR1 and CDR2: GTSNPN, SVGIG (reference sequence).

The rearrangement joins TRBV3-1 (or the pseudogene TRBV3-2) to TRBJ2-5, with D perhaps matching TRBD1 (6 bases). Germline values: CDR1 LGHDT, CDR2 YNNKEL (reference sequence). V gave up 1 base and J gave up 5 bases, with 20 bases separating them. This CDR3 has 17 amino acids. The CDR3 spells CASSQGRRWGPLETQYF. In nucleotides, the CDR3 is TGTGCCAGCAGCCAAGGCCGGCGCTGGGGGCCGTTGGAGACCCAGTACTTC.

This chain's CDR3 is CASSSPGTGIDEKLFF. The CDR3 coding sequence is TGCGCCAGCAGCTCCCCCGGGACAGGGATTGATGAAAAACTGTTTTTT. V and J are TRBV4-3 and TRBJ1-4; 9 nucleotides align to TRBD1. This CDR3 comprises 16 residues. The J segment lost 6 bases and the V segment lost 5 bases, leaving 10 bases of the junction unmatched. Germline CDR1 reads LGHNA; CDR2 reads YSLEER.

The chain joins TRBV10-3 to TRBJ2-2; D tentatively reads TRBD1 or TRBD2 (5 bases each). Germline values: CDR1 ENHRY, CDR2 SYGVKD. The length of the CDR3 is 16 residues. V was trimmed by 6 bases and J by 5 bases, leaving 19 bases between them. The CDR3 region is CAIRSTSEGHTGELFF. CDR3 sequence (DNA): TGTGCCATCAGGAGTACGAGTGAGGGGCATACCGGGGAGCTGTTTTTT.

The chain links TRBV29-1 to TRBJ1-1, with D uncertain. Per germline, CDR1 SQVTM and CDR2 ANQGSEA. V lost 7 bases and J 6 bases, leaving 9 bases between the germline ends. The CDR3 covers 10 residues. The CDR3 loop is CSGGTAEAFF. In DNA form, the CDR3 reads TGCAGCGGGGGTACGGCTGAAGCTTTCTTT.

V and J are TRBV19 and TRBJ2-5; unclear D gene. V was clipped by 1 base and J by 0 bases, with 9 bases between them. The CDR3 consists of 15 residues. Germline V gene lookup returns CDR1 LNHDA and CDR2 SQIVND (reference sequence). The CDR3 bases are TGTGCCAGTAGTATAGGTCACAGTAACCAAGAGACCCAGTACTTC. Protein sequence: CASSIGHSNQETQYF. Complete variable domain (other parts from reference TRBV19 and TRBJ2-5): DGGITQSPKYLFRKEGQNVTLSCEQNLNHDAMYWYRQDPGQGLRLIYYSQIVNDFQKGDIAEGYSVSREKKESFPLTVTSAQKNPTAFYLCASSIGHSNQETQYFGPGTRLLVL.

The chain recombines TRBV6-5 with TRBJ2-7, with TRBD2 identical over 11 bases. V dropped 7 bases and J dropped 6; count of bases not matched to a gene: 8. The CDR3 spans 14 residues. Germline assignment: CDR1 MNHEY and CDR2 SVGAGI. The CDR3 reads CASKFQGTSGEQYF. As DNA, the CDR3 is TGTGCCAGCAAGTTCCAGGGGACTAGCGGCGAGCAGTACTTC.

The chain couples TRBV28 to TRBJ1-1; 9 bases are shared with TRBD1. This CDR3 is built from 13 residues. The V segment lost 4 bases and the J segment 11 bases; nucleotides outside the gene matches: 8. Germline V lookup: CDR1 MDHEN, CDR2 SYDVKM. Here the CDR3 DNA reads TGTGCCAGCAGTTCAGAACAGGGGGCGCAGGCTTTCTTT. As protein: CASSSEQGAQAFF.